Below are 10 T cell receptor beta chains sequenced from a single sample in a study of response to subunit inactivated influenza vaccine. TCRdb recomputed calls from the RT-PCR reads with MiXCR, one row per CDR3 protein. This repertoire shows 150,000 to 200,000 distinct CDR3 sequences, approximately 9.2% found once; its top ten account for approximately 11%. The specimen was non-naive T cells sorted from PBMCs, collected on the day of vaccination. These receptors came from a man aged 50-59 years who received an inactivated influenza vaccine.

J is TRBJ2-2 and V is TRBV18; D is uncertain. Germline CDR1 is KGHSH and CDR2 is LQKENI. V lost 1 base to trimming and J lost 2 bases, with 8 bases between them. The CDR3 loop spans 15 amino acids. Written as DNA, the CDR3 is TGTGCCAGCTCACCACGGCAGACTAACACCGGGGAGCTGTTTTTT. As protein: CASSPRQTNTGELFF.

The V gene is TRBV3-1, the J gene TRBJ2-1; D may be TRBD1 or TRBD2 (5 bases each). Trimming left V 1 base short and J 9 bases short, with 10 bases between. The CDR3 extends over 13 amino acids. CDR1 and CDR2 (germline): LGHDT, YNNKEL (reference sequence). DNA of the CDR3: TGTGCCAGCAGCCAAGGAGGGGCGACTGAGCAGTTCTTC. It codes for CASSQGGATEQFF.

The chain couples TRBV20-1 to TRBJ1-5; weak D call: TRBD1 (6 bases). Trimming pared 4 bases from V and 0 bases from J, leaving 16 bases between. CDR1 and CDR2 (germline): DFQATT, SNEGSKA (reference sequence). The CDR3 runs to 16 residues. Here the CDR3 DNA reads TGCAGTGCTACGACCGGGGGCTGGGGTAGCAATCAGCCCCAGCATTTT. As protein: CSATTGGWGSNQPQHF.

A few counts support this clonotype. The chain joins TRBV5-6 to TRBJ2-3; either TRBD1 or TRBD2 may fit D (6 bases each). Trimming left V 4 bases short and J 6 bases short, with 24 bases between. This CDR3 has 17 amino acids. Germline values: CDR1 SGHDT, CDR2 YYEEEE. The CDR3 coding sequence is TGTGCCAGCAGCCCGGACGCTGGGACACGGGGGTCGGATACGCAGTATTTT. Translating it yields CASSPDAGTRGSDTQYF.

This clonotype was observed a handful of times. The chain carries TRBV3-1 and TRBJ1-6; D is perhaps TRBD1 (5 bases). V was shortened by 0 bases and J by 10 bases, with 13 bases between the two germline ends. CDR3 size: 15 residues. Germline CDR1 and CDR2: LGHDT and YNNKEL (reference sequence). Written as DNA, the CDR3 is TGTGCCAGCAGCCAAGATTGGGCAGGGAAATCACCCCTCCACTTT. Translating it yields CASSQDWAGKSPLHF.

This clonotype was counted ten times or more. The V call is TRBV5-1, the J call TRBJ1-6; a weak D match, TRBD1 (5 bases). The CDR3 spans 20 residues. The V and J ends lost 0 bases and 7 bases respectively, with 26 bases between them. Germline V gene sequence: CDR1 SGHRS, CDR2 YFSETQ. The CDR3 sequence is CASSLAMGGPPFVKNSPLHF. CDR3 in DNA: TGCGCCAGCAGCTTGGCCATGGGGGGACCTCCTTTTGTGAAAAATTCACCCCTCCACTTT.

This clonotype was picked up many times. CDR3: CAWSVHRAFF. The CDR3 DNA sequence: TGTGCCTGGAGTGTACACCGAGCTTTCTTT. The rearrangement joins TRBV30 to TRBJ1-1; no clear D gene. Trimming cost V 0 bases and J 10 bases, with 6 bases left between them. The CDR3 totals 10 residues. In germline, CDR1 is GTSNPN, CDR2 SVGIG (reference sequence).

This clonotype has only a few counts. V usage is TRBV28 and J usage is TRBJ2-7, with D unresolved. The CDR3 is 13 amino acids. From germline, CDR1 is MDHEN and CDR2 SYDVKM. V lost 8 bases to trimming and J lost 4 bases, with 15 bases between them. The DNA of the CDR3 is TGTGCCAGCGTCCCGTCCCCGTTTTACGAGCAGTACTTC. Its translation: CASVPSPFYEQYF.

This clonotype was detected a few times. The gene calls are TRBV7-9 and TRBJ1-6; the D gene is possibly TRBD1 (5 bases). The CDR3 is made up of 12 amino acids. The V end lost 5 bases, the J end lost 8 bases, and 7 bases lay between the germline ends. CDR1 and CDR2 from the germline V gene are SEHNR and FQNEAQ (reference sequence). This chain's CDR3 is CASSLGDSPLHF. The CDR3 nucleotides are TGTGCCAGCAGCCTGGGGGATTCACCCCTCCACTTT.

The rearrangement links TRBV12-5 to TRBJ2-3; D is uncertain. The CDR3 sequence is 16 residues long. The V end was cut by 5 bases, the J end by 2 bases, with 17 bases between. CDR1 is LGHNT, CDR2 FRNRAP, per germline. CDR3 amino acids: CASGQGDLAYTDTQYF. The CDR3 DNA is TGTGCTAGTGGTCAAGGAGACCTCGCTTACACAGATACGCAGTATTTT.